The TCR beta chain described here comes from a study of blood T cell repertoires in COVID-19. Across the study: From the United States, Italy and Spain came samples of acute and convalescent COVID-19. T cells, B-cell-depleted T cells, or PBMCs supplied cDNA or gDNA.

In the original processing: How many nucleated cells were present was estimated from reference gene primer amplification. Only in-frame clones appear in the TCRdb table, and some are missing; sequencing was by immunoSEQ multiplex PCR. D and trimming were read from the DNA, whereas the V and J calls and clone size are those reported in that table. The sample holds about 140,000 clones, more than 65% seen once. V lost 3 bases to trimming and J lost 0 bases; unmatched junction nucleotides: 7. The CDR3 covers 16 residues. CDR1 is SGDLS and CDR2 is YYNGEE in the germline V gene. The chain has TRBV9 and TRBJ1-2; 8 positions agree with TRBD1. The sequence derives from an elderly man with acute or convalescent COVID-19. Sequencing input: peripheral blood. This CDR3 is CASSAQTGATNYGYTF. The CDR3 nucleotides read TGTGCCAGCAGCGCGCAGACAGGGGCCACTAACTATGGCTACACCTTC.